These T cell receptor beta chains were read from a single sample in a study of T cell responses to AZD1222 COVID-19 vaccine. The table came from immunoSEQ multiplex PCR; TCRdb's copy has only in-frame clones and leaves some out. Here the sample spans roughly 120,000 clones, 80% to 90% being singletons. Material: peripheral blood, obtained on day 0 of AZD1222 vaccination. These receptors were taken from an adult in good health. CDR3s include the opening cysteine and the closing phenylalanine or tryptophan. A row's size may be missing; if present it is once, few, many or a size class.

size	V	length	J	CDR3
once	TRBV18	15	TRBJ1-1	CASSAYEARHTEAFF
-	TRBV7-2	14	TRBJ1-6	CASSFAADYSPLHF
few	TRBV10-3	13	TRBJ1-1	CAIKIGTGTEAFF
-	TRBV5-4	13	TRBJ1-2	CASIGAASYGYTF
-	TRBV30	14	TRBJ2-1	CAWAGTSEYNEQFF
-	TRBV7-9	16	TRBJ1-6	CASSLVSGGRNSPLHF
-	TRBV4-1	17	TRBJ1-5	CASSQDPDSYLNQPQHF
-	TRBV30	13	TRBJ1-5	CAWSVQENQPQHF
once	TRBV28	11	TRBJ1-1	CASSFLGLAFF
-	TRBV24-1	13	TRBJ2-2	CATGKQGSGELFF
-	TRBV6-4	16	TRBJ1-2	CASSDSSQANQHGYTF
-	TRBV12-3/TRBV12-4	13	TRBJ1-1	CASSDPGASEAFF
-	TRBV28	15	TRBJ1-5	CASSLGDYSNQPQHF
-	TRBV2	14	TRBJ1-5	CASSDWTDHQPQHF
-	TRBV4-2	19	TRBJ1-4	CASSYPTPVYRGANEKLFF
-	TRBV14	16	TRBJ2-7	CASSQIAGVSLGEQYF
-	TRBV6-1	15	TRBJ1-5	CASSDVSVARQPQHF
few	TRBV15	20	TRBJ2-1	CATSRRTSGGTRSSYNEQFF
-	TRBV5-8	16	TRBJ2-2	CASSPLWGPYFGELFF
-	TRBV11-3	15	TRBJ2-1	CASSLGGGGDNEQFF
-	TRBV3-1/TRBV3-2	18	TRBJ1-5	CASSLLGVQDYSNQPQHF
-	TRBV25-1	15	TRBJ1-2	CASSEYTGGEGGYTF
-	TRBV5-6	14	TRBJ1-2	CASSLEPRGYGYTF
-	TRBV6-5	14	TRBJ1-2	CASSYSGTLYGYTF
-	TRBV28	15	TRBJ1-5	CASSFDRTSNQPQHF
-	TRBV3-1/TRBV3-2	11	TRBJ1-2	CASSQGYGYTF
-	TRBV5-4	11	TRBJ2-7	CASSLGLEQYF
-	TRBV4-2	17	TRBJ2-3	CASSQNQLAGGTDTQYF
-	TRBV5-5	16	TRBJ1-6	CASSANFGSYNSPLHF
-	TRBV18	13	TRBJ1-2	CASSSGANYGYTF
-	TRBV9	15	TRBJ2-7	CASSVGTAGTYEQYF
-	TRBV5-4	16	TRBJ2-6	CASSQGGAPGANVLTF
-	TRBV5-5	13	TRBJ2-1	CASSFTAGNEQFF
-	TRBV9	14	TRBJ1-1	CASSVGHMNTEAFF
-	TRBV5-6	13	TRBJ2-3	CASTLGSTDTQYF
-	TRBV6-5	15	TRBJ1-3	CASSYLQGGRNTIYF
-	TRBV27	12	TRBJ1-2	CASSPGGYGYTF
-	TRBV28	15	TRBJ1-3	CASRSGGLSGNTIYF
once	TRBV9	14	TRBJ1-6	CASSEKGIGSPLHF
-	TRBV11-3	15	TRBJ2-2	CASSFGTANTGELFF
-	TRBV7-2	14	TRBJ2-7	CASRAGGQTYEQYF
-	TRBV5-1	13	TRBJ2-1	CATRASLRNEQFF
-	TRBV18	15	TRBJ2-7	CASSPTVVNSYEQYF
once	TRBV28	15	TRBJ2-7	CASSPGDRPSVEQYF
-	TRBV6-1	15	TRBJ2-1	CASSEVGTSFGEQFF
-	TRBV7-2	15	TRBJ1-2	CASSQQGPANYGYTF
once	TRBV3-1/TRBV3-2	14	TRBJ1-4	CASSQALNNEKLFF
-	TRBV20-1	13	TRBJ1-5	CSASGQGNQPQHF
-	TRBV27	15	TRBJ2-7	CASTYPPQVSYEQYF
-	TRBV30	15	TRBJ2-5	CAWSVRRTGRETQYF
-	TRBV5-5	14	TRBJ1-1	CAWGEGTGNTEAFF
-	TRBV19	15	TRBJ1-5	CASIKTGGSNQPQHF
-	TRBV6-1	13	TRBJ1-1	CASSEPRDTEAFF
-	TRBV3-1/TRBV3-2	13	TRBJ2-7	CASSQRGTYEQYF